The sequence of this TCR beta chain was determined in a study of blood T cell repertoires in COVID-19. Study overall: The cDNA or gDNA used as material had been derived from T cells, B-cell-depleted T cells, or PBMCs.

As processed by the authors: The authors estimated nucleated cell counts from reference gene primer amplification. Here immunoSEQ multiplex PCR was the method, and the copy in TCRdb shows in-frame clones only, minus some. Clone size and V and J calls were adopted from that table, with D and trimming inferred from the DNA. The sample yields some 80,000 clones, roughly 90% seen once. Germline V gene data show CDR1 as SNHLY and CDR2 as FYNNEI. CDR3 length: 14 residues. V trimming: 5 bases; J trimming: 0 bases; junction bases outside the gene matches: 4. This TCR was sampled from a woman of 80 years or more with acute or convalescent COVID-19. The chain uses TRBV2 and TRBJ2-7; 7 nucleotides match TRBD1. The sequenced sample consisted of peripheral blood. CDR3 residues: CASSPGQSSYEQYF. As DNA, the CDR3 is TGTGCCAGCAGTCCGGGACAGAGCTCCTACGAGCAGTACTTC.